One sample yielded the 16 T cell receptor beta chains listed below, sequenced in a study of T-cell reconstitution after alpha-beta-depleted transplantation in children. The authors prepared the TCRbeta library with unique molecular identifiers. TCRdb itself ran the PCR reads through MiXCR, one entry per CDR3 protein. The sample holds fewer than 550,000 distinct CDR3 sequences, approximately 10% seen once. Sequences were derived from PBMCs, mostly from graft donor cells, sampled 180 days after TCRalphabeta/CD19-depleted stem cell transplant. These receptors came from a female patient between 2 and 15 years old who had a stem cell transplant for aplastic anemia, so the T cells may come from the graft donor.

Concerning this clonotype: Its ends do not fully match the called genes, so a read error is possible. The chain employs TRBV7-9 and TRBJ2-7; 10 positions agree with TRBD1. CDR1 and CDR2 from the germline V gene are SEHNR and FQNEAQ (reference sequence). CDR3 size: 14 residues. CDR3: CAGSLGDRGYEQYF. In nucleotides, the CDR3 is TGTGCCGGCAGCTTAGGGGACAGGGGTTACGAGCAGTACTTC.

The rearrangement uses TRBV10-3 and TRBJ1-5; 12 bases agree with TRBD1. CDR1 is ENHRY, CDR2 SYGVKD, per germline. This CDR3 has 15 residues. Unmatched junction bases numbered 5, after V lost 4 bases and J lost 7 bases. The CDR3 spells CAISVVGTGGQPQHF. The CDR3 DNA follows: TGTGCCATCAGTGTGGTTGGGACAGGGGGCCAGCCCCAGCATTTT.

CDR3 amino acids: CASSAGRDEQFF. Here the CDR3 DNA reads TGTGCCAGCAGCGCCGGCCGGGATGAGCAGTTCTTC. V is TRBV11-2 and J is TRBJ2-1; D is uncertain. CDR1 is SGHAT, CDR2 FQNNGV, per germline. The CDR3 runs 12 residues. V gave up 5 bases and J gave up 8 bases, with 10 bases separating them.

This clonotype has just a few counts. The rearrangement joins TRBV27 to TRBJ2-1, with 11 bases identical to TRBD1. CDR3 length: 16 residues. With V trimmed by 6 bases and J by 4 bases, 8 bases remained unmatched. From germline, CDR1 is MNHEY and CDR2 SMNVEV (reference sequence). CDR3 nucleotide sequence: TGTGCCAGCAGCGGACAGGGGGCGGTCATTTACAATGAGCAGTTCTTC. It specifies CASSGQGAVIYNEQFF.

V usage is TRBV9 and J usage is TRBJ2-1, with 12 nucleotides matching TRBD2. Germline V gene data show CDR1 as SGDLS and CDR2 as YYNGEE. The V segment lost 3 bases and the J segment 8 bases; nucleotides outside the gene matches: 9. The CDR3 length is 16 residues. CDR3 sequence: CASSAEGLAGIYEQFF. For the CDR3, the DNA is TGTGCCAGCAGCGCAGAGGGACTAGCGGGCATTTATGAGCAGTTCTTC.

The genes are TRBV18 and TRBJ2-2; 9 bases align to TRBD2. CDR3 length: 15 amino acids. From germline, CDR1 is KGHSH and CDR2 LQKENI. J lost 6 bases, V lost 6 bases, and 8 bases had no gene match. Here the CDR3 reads CASSSLAGVSGELFF. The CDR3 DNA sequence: TGTGCCAGCTCGAGTTTAGCGGGAGTATCCGGGGAGCTGTTTTTT.

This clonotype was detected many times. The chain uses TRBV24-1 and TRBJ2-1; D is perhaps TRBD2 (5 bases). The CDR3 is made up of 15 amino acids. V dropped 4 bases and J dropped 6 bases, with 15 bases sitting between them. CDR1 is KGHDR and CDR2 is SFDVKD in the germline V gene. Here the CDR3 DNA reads TGTGCCACCAGTGAACCTGGACTCCACGCCAATGAGCAGTTCTTC. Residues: CATSEPGLHANEQFF.

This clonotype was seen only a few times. The CDR3 is CASSYRRETQYF. In nucleotides, the CDR3 is TGTGCCAGCAGTTATCGGAGAGAGACCCAGTACTTC. This chain uses TRBV6-2 or TRBV6-3 with TRBJ2-5; no definite D call. The length of the CDR3 is 12 residues. Between the trimmed V and J ends, which lost 3 bases and 4 bases, there was a span of 6 bases. In germline, CDR1 is MNHEY, CDR2 SVGEGT.

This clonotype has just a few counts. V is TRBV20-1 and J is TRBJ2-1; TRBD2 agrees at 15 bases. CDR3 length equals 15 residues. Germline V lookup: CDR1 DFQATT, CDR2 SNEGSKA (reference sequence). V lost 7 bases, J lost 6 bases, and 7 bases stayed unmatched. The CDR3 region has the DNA TGCAGTGTTAGGCGGACTAGCGGGAGGGTCAATGAGCAGTTCTTC. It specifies CSVRRTSGRVNEQFF.

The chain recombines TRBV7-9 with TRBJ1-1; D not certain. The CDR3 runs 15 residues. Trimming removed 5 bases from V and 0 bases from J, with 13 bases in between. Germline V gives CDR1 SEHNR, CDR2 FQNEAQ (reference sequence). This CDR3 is CASSPSWAVNTEAFF. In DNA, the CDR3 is TGTGCCAGCAGCCCCTCCTGGGCGGTGAACACTGAAGCTTTCTTT.

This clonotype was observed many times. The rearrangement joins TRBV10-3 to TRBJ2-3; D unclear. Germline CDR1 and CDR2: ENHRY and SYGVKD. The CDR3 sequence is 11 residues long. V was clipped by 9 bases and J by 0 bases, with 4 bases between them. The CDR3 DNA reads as TGTGCCATTGCTAGCACAGATACGCAGTATTTT. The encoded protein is CAIASTDTQYF.

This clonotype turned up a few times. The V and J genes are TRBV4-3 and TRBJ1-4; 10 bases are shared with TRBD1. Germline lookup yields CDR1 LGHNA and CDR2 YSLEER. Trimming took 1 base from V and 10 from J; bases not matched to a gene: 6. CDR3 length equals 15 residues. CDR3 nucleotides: TGCGCCAGCAGCCAAGCCGGGACAGGGGAGGGAAAACTGTTTTTT. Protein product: CASSQAGTGEGKLFF.

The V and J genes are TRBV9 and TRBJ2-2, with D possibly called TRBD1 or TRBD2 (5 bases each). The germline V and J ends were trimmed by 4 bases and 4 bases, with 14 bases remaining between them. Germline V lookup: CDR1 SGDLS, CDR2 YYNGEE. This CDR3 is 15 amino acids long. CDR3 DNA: TGTGCCAGCAGCCCTCTCGGGGCTTCCACCGGGGAGCTGTTTTTT. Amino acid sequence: CASSPLGASTGELFF.

This chain's CDR3 is CASSLPLPGDTQYF. The CDR3 DNA reads as TGTGCCAGCAGCTTACCTCTCCCAGGGGACACGCAGTATTTT. This chain links TRBV7-2 with TRBJ2-3; possibly TRBD1 for D (6 bases). The CDR3 covers 14 residues. Germline V lookup: CDR1 SGHTA, CDR2 FQGNSA. V was shortened by 2 bases and J by 9 bases, with 15 bases between the two germline ends.

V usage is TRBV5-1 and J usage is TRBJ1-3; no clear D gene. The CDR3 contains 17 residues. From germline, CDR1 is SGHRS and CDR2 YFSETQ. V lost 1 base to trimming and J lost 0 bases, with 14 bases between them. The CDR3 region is CASSLTPSLSSGNTIYF. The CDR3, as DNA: TGCGCCAGCAGCTTGACGCCTTCACTATCCTCTGGAAACACCATATATTTT.

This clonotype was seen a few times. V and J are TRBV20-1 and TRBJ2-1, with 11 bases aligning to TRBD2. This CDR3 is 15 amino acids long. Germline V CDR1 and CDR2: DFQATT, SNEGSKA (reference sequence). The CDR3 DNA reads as TGCAGCCTACCATCGGGACTAGCGGTTTCAAAGGGGCAGTTCTTC. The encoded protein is CSLPSGLAVSKGQFF.